The text below deals with one T cell receptor (beta chain). Trimming stripped 0 bases from V and 0 bases from J, with 9 bases between. The CDR3 runs to 15 residues. The germline V gene encodes CDR1 MNHEY and CDR2 SVGAGI. The data derive from a study of cytomegalovirus exposure and HLA in healthy donors. PCR involved 60 Vbeta and 13 Jbeta primers. The table came from immunoSEQ multiplex PCR; TCRdb's copy has only in-frame clones and leaves some out. The clone table shows about 46,000 clones, with the ten largest holding approximately 1%. The sequencing sample was made of PBMCs. V and J are TRBV6-5 and TRBJ2-7; D unresolved. The receptor comes from a woman aged 40 to 50 in good health and CMV-seronegative. CDR3 in DNA: TGTGCCAGCAGTTACTCGCCCACAGACTCCTACGAGCAGTACTTC. Translation gives CASSYSPTDSYEQYF.